Below, 17 T cell receptor beta chains from the same sample are listed, as sequenced in a study of T-cell memory formation after mild COVID-19. MiXCR, run by TCRdb on the 5' RACE reads, gives a single entry per CDR3 protein. The sample records around 310,000 distinct CDR3 sequences, 15% to 20% being singletons. Sequencing was done on a sample of PBMCs or a T cell subset sorted from them (not recorded which). The receptors derive from a man between 18 and 29 years old who had mild COVID-19 (a few samples of this study predate the infection). Cell type and time point are not known.

V gene TRBV24-1 combines with J gene TRBJ2-2; the match to TRBD1 covers 9 bases. V lost 8 bases, J lost 4 bases, and 4 bases stayed unmatched. CDR1 and CDR2 (germline): KGHDR, SFDVKD. The CDR3 covers 14 residues. The CDR3 nucleotides are TGTGCCACCATGGGACAGGGCAGCACCGGGGAGCTGTTTTTT. Encoded protein: CATMGQGSTGELFF.

The rearrangement uses TRBV2 and TRBJ1-6; tentative D call: TRBD1 (5 bases). V lost 0 bases to trimming and J lost 4 bases, with 7 bases between them. From germline, CDR1 is SNHLY and CDR2 FYNNEI. This CDR3 comprises 15 residues. The CDR3 region is CASSEAGQYNSPLHF. CDR3 coding DNA: TGTGCCAGCAGTGAAGCGGGGCAGTATAATTCACCCCTCCACTTT.

This clonotype has just a few counts. The J gene is TRBJ2-3, the V gene TRBV6-5; 8 bases are shared with TRBD2. With 0 bases clipped from V and 2 bases from J, the junction kept 10 bases outside the gene matches. Germline-derived CDR1 and CDR2 are MNHEY and SVGAGI. The CDR3 spans 18 residues. The CDR3 DNA reads TGTGCCAGCAGTTACTCTATCGGACTAGCAAGCCTCACAGATACGCAGTATTTT. Protein product: CASSYSIGLASLTDTQYF.

This clonotype occurred a few times. The V gene is TRBV20-1, the J gene TRBJ2-5; no reliable D call. This CDR3 has 14 residues. CDR1 DFQATT and CDR2 SNEGSKA come from the germline V gene (reference sequence). V lost 0 bases to trimming and J lost 0 bases, with 8 bases between them. The CDR3 DNA reads as TGCAGTGCTAGAGAGCGAATGTACCAAGAGACCCAGTACTTC. Protein product: CSARERMYQETQYF.

This clonotype occurred many times. The chain carries TRBV6-4 and TRBJ2-6, with D perhaps TRBD2 (6 bases). Trimming removed 7 bases from V and 0 bases from J, with 19 bases in between. Germline CDR1 and CDR2: MRHNA and SNTAGT. CDR3 length: 18 residues. DNA for the CDR3: TGTGCCAGCACACCTTCGGGAGCTTCCCTCTCTGGGGCCAACGTCCTGACTTTC. Translated: CASTPSGASLSGANVLTF.

This clonotype was counted between two and nine times. This sequence joins TRBV4-2 and TRBJ2-4; perhaps TRBD2 as D (6 bases). Trimming took off 4 bases at V and 6 bases at J, with 19 bases between the two ends. Germline CDR1 LGHNA, CDR2 YNFKEQ. CDR3 length: 16 residues. The DNA for the CDR3 is TGTGCCAGCAGCCCCTTTAGCGGACGCGGAGGAAACATTCAGTACTTC. It codes for CASSPFSGRGGNIQYF.

This clonotype was picked up a small number of times. V usage is TRBV6-5 and J usage is TRBJ1-2; D is unresolved. The V end lost 6 bases, the J end lost 7 bases, and 12 bases lay between the germline ends. The CDR3 length is 12 residues. CDR1 and CDR2 (germline): MNHEY, SVGAGI. In DNA form, the CDR3 reads TGTGCCAGCAGAACTCCGGGCTCTGGCTACACCTTC. It codes for CASRTPGSGYTF.

This clonotype was seen a few times. The chain couples TRBV11-2 to TRBJ2-7; D is ambiguous. The germline V and J ends were trimmed by 0 bases and 2 bases, with 14 bases remaining between them. The germline CDR1 and CDR2 sequences are SGHAT and FQNNGV. CDR3 length: 16 residues. The CDR3: CASSLDPGRNTYEQYF. The CDR3 DNA sequence: TGTGCCAGCAGCTTAGATCCTGGACGGAATACCTACGAGCAGTACTTC. Using reference TRBV11-2 and TRBJ2-7 for the parts outside the CDR3, the full variable domain is EAGVAQSPRYKIIEKRQSVAFWCNPISGHATLYWYQQILGQGPKLLIQFQNNGVVDDSQLPKDRFSAERLKGVDSTLKIQPAKLEDSAVYLCASSLDPGRNTYEQYFGPGTRLTVT.

Only a few counts were recorded for this clonotype. The chain joins TRBV11-2 to TRBJ2-2; 7 nucleotides match TRBD1. This CDR3 is built from 15 residues. Unmatched junction bases numbered 9, after V lost 5 bases and J lost 6 bases. Per the germline V gene, CDR1 is SGHAT and CDR2 is FQNNGV. The CDR3 spells CASSVGVTGAGELFF. DNA for the CDR3: TGTGCCAGCAGCGTAGGCGTCACAGGGGCCGGGGAGCTGTTTTTT.

This chain connects TRBV2 to TRBJ2-1; 9 positions match TRBD2. The V gene's germline CDR1 is SNHLY and CDR2 FYNNEI. V was clipped by 6 bases and J by 13 bases; unmatched bases: 16. The CDR3 runs 15 residues. The CDR3 here is CASRAEVGAAGGQFF. For the CDR3, the DNA is TGTGCCAGCAGAGCCGAAGTGGGGGCAGCGGGGGGACAGTTCTTC.

This clonotype has a handful of counts. The CDR3 nucleotides read TGTGCCAGCAGCCCAGGGCTCTACGAGCAGTACGTC. It specifies CASSPGLYEQYV. J is TRBJ2-7 and V is TRBV2; tentative D call: TRBD1 (5 bases). Germline CDR1 reads SNHLY; CDR2 reads FYNNEI. The V gene lost 6 bases and the J gene lost 3 bases, with 9 bases spanning the gap. CDR3 length equals 12 residues.

In its sample, this clonotype was seen a few times. The chain's CDR3 is CASSLDVGLVGSEQFF. The CDR3 region has the DNA TGTGCCAGCAGCTTGGACGTCGGTCTAGTGGGCAGTGAGCAGTTCTTC. The rearrangement joins TRBV5-5 to TRBJ2-1; unclear D gene. The CDR3 has 16 residues. Germline lookup yields CDR1 SGHKS and CDR2 YYEKEE (reference sequence). The V and J ends lost 0 bases and 9 bases respectively, with 19 bases between them.

The V call is TRBV7-2, the J call TRBJ2-5, with 9 bases fitting TRBD2. Germline values: CDR1 SGHTA, CDR2 FQGNSA. J lost 4 bases, V lost 1 base, and 13 bases had no gene match. CDR3 length: 18 residues. This CDR3 reads CASSLGPASGVRGETQYF. The CDR3 DNA reads as TGTGCCAGCAGCTTAGGTCCGGCTAGCGGGGTACGGGGAGAGACCCAGTACTTC.

This clonotype was counted a few times. The CDR3 DNA sequence: TGCGCCAGCAGCCCCGGACAGACCTATGGCTACACCTTC. Its protein product is CASSPGQTYGYTF. V usage is TRBV5-1 and J usage is TRBJ1-2; tentative D call: TRBD1 (6 bases). Deletions cut 4 bases from V and 4 bases from J, with 11 bases between. The CDR3 loop spans 13 amino acids. From germline, CDR1 is SGHRS and CDR2 YFSETQ.

This clonotype has at least ten counts. The chain employs TRBV20-1 and TRBJ2-7, with a possible D match to TRBD1 (6 bases). Germline-derived CDR1 and CDR2 are DFQATT and SNEGSKA (reference sequence). The CDR3 loop spans 13 amino acids. Trimming cost V 3 bases and J 7 bases, with 16 bases left between them. The CDR3 is CSASKAGAREQYF. CDR3 in DNA: TGCAGTGCTAGTAAGGCAGGGGCGAGGGAGCAGTACTTC.

V and J are TRBV7-6 and TRBJ1-2; TRBD1 matches at 7 bases. V was clipped by 5 bases and J by 6 bases; unmatched bases: 6. CDR1 SGHVS and CDR2 FNYEAQ come from the germline V gene. CDR3 size: 13 residues. The CDR3 DNA reads as TGTGCCAGCAGCCGGGGCAGGGGGGATGGCTACACCTTC. Protein sequence: CASSRGRGDGYTF.

This clonotype was counted many times. This chain connects TRBV7-6 to TRBJ2-2; D might be TRBD2 (5 bases). The CDR3 totals 16 residues. The V end lost 3 bases, the J end lost 1 base, and 12 bases lay between the germline ends. Germline CDR1 reads SGHVS; CDR2 reads FNYEAQ. The CDR3 loop is CASSFGFGLNTGELFF. The CDR3 DNA follows: TGTGCCAGCAGCTTTGGGTTCGGACTGAACACCGGGGAGCTGTTTTTT.